The TCR beta chain described here comes from a study of blood T cell repertoires in COVID-19. Study details: The samples span acute and convalescent COVID-19 from the United States, Italy and Spain.

The CDR3 is 14 residues long. V gave up 5 bases and J gave up 3 bases; unmatched junction bases: 5. Germline V CDR1 and CDR2: KGHDR, SFDVKD. The repertoire was sequenced with immunoSEQ multiplex PCR; TCRdb's copy has only in-frame clones and lacks some. The repertoire holds 100,000 to 150,000 clones, almost 90% seen once, with 0.88% in the top ten. This clone was counted a few times. Sample: peripheral blood. The TCR comes from a woman aged 45 to 65 with active or convalescent COVID-19. This chain uses TRBV24-1 with TRBJ2-5, with 7 nucleotides matching TRBD2. CDR3: CATSGSGRKETQYF. Here the CDR3 DNA reads TGTGCCACCAGTGGCTCCGGGAGGAAAGAGACCCAGTACTTC.